The entry that follows covers one T cell receptor (beta chain) sequence. Its antigen is not identified. The record originates from a study of cytomegalovirus exposure and HLA in healthy donors. Overall study findings and caveats: The only immune exposure information that was available was CMV serostatus. One variant, a missense change in DCLRE1C, was linked in a later analysis to TCR beta V- and J-gene trimming. In a later analysis, parvovirus B19, influenza, CMV and Epstein-Barr virus appeared linked to several top co-occurrence clusters.

PCR amplification relied on 60 Vbeta primers (plus 13 Jbeta primers). Using immunoSEQ multiplex PCR, the repertoire was profiled, and TCRdb retains in-frame clones only, with some absent. The repertoire consists of nearly 110,000 clones, with around 76% occurring once and the leading ten covering 2% to 3%. Germline loops: CDR1 SGHRS, CDR2 YFSETQ. CDR3 length equals 13 residues. After removal of 7 bases from V and 4 bases from J, the junction contained 6 bases not matched to a gene. This chain uses TRBV5-1 with TRBJ1-2, with 8 positions matching TRBD1. The sequence was obtained from a man aged 25-45 years in good health and CMV-seropositive. Input material: PBMCs. The CDR3 bases are TGCGCCAGCTCAACAGGGGGGAGCTATGGCTACACCTTC. It codes for CASSTGGSYGYTF. Full variable domain (rest looked up from reference TRBV5-1 and TRBJ1-2): KAGVTQTPRYLIKTRGQQVTLSCSPISGHRSVSWYQQTPGQGLQFLFEYFSETQRNKGNFPGRFSGRQFSNSRSEMNVSTLELGDSALYLCASSTGGSYGYTFGSGTRLTVV.